This paragraph reports one T cell receptor beta chain. This clonotype was observed a handful of times. Its cognate antigen has yet to be identified. Nothing much larger sits one base from this clone, and base qualities are not available. Libraries were prepared through 5' RACE. A second PCR of roughly 7 to 12 cycles was run with a J-beta primer mix and a sample-barcoded 5' primer. A unique molecular identifier was introduced onto each TCR beta cDNA molecule by a template-switch 5' adaptor carrying 12 random nucleotides. Each sample yielded at least 2.5 million CDR3-containing paired-end reads. First-strand cDNA synthesis was performed from all RNA using the Mint cDNA synthesis kit, with priming by a TRBC-specific oligonucleotide. After uracil-DNA glycosylase treatment, a first 18-cycle PCR used universal primers M1SS and BC2_uni_R on all cDNA. As for the original processing: Each sample was normalized by randomly selecting 1 million high-quality reads, each carrying a distinct molecular identifier. Instead of being binned into consensus sequences, reads that shared molecular identifiers were thrown out. MiTCR, run with a Q25 quality threshold and the strictest error-elimination algorithm, handled CDR3 identification, clonotype clustering and error correction. A nonparametric unseen species model with Euler transformation was used to estimate a lower bound on total TCR beta diversity. TCRdb applied fastp at Q25 and MiXCR to the public reads, then kept only in-frame beta chains. Merged by CDR3 protein, the rows form single entries marked with the most common genes and DNA. TCRdb's processing, not the authors', yielded these V and J calls. The sample table shows fewer than 2 million distinct CDR3 sequences, and approximately 40% are seen once. The ten largest make up roughly 23% of the sample.

The data derive from a study of blood T cells in healthy people across ages (dated by TCRdb to between 2014 and 2017). With regard to the full study: In model experiments, template switching captured about one uniquely barcoded TCR beta cDNA molecule for every two T cells. For two donors (one aged 18 to 30 and one aged 80 or older), the study analyzed two additional independent replicas of 1 million unique cDNA reads from the same blood draw. To avoid experimental bias, donors of different ages were spread randomly across the sequencing lanes. Age-related changes in TCR beta repertoire diversity were measured in the study by deep sequencing normalized with unique cDNA molecular identifiers. The donors were divided into four age groups: young (average roughly 15 years), middle-aged (roughly 40), aged (approximately 62) and long-lived (more than 75). The full study reports these points: Conclusive comparison of naive and antigen-experienced compartments was prevented by the profiling of bulk unsorted PBMCs. Compared with the aged group, more naive CD4+ T cells, fewer expanded clones and increased TCR diversity were shown by the long-lived group, suggesting age selection. Estimates of total diversity from one million sequenced T cells were regarded as lower bounds and underestimates. A strong correlation was found between observed TCR beta diversity and the percentage of naive T cells measured by flow cytometry. Observed TCR beta diversity per million T cells fell roughly linearly with age, and a significant reduction was already apparent by age roughly 40. Because the CMV infection status of the donors was unknown, age-related changes in expanded clonotypes may potentially have been confounded.

From its cysteine to its phenylalanine, the CDR3 spans 16 amino acids. Only the CDR3 portion is preserved as DNA: 48 bases, with reading frame beginning at the first base. Trimming removed 3 bases from V and 4 bases from J, leaving 18 bases between the germline ends. The germline V gene (reference sequence) yields LNHNV for CDR1 and YYDKDF for CDR2. Donors were 39 systemically healthy Caucasian individuals from Russia aged roughly 6 to 95 years. Approximately 9.7 milliliters of peripheral blood were drawn from each donor into EDTA-treated Vacutainer tubes. PBMCs were isolated by Ficoll-Paque density-gradient centrifugation, with at least 6 million obtained per sample. Trizol reagent was used to extract total RNA from the PBMCs, yielding at least 6 micrograms per sample. For every donor, flow cytometry on a PBMC aliquot measured the percentage of naive CD45RAhigh/CD27high T cells.

The specimen sequenced was blood. This TCR was sampled from a human donor in good health. The chain links TRBV15 with TRBJ2-5; the D gene is perhaps TRBD2, on 5 matching bases. CDR3 reads: CATSSPRATRGETQYF. The bases read TGTGCCACCAGCAGCCCTCGGGCCACCCGGGGAGAGACCCAGTACTTC.